The rows below give T cell receptor beta chains drawn from one sample of a study of blood T cell repertoires in COVID-19. The table came from immunoSEQ multiplex PCR; TCRdb's copy has only in-frame clones and leaves some out. The table shows 200,000 to 300,000 clones, with more than 75% occurring only once. The sequenced sample consisted of PBMCs or T cells enriched from blood (not recorded which). The source is a woman between 18 and 30 years old who had recovered from COVID-19. Both conserved end residues are part of each CDR3. D genes are given only for firm matches. Clone size is not always given. Where it is, it says once, few, many or a class for expanded clones.

CDR3 DNA: TGTGCCAGCAGCAGCGCCCGGGGGGCCGCTGAAGCTTTCTTT
CDR3 protein: CASSSARGAAEAFF
V gene: TRBV14
D gene: NA
clone size: NA
J gene: TRBJ1-1

CDR3 DNA: TGTGCCAGCAGCTCCCAACCGGGACAGGGACCGACCTTCTATGGCTACACCTTC
CDR3 protein: CASSSQPGQGPTFYGYTF
V gene: TRBV7-2
D gene: TRBD1
clone size: once
J gene: TRBJ1-2

CDR3 DNA: TGTGCCAGCAGCCTAGGAAGGGGGCCAACCTACGAGCAGTACTTC
CDR3 protein: CASSLGRGPTYEQYF
V gene: TRBV11-2
D gene: TRBD1
clone size: NA
J gene: TRBJ2-7

CDR3 DNA: TGTGCCAGCAGCCCGCGGGCTAGCGGGGGGTACACAGATACGCAGTATTTT
CDR3 protein: CASSPRASGGYTDTQYF
V gene: TRBV7-8
D gene: TRBD2
clone size: NA
J gene: TRBJ2-3

CDR3 DNA: TGCGCCAGCAGCTCGATGGACAGGGAAGGTGGCGGCTACACCTTC
CDR3 protein: CASSSMDREGGGYTF
V gene: TRBV5-1
D gene: TRBD1
clone size: NA
J gene: TRBJ1-2

CDR3 DNA: TGTGCCACCCAAGGGGAGGGTGAAAAACTGTTTTTT
CDR3 protein: CATQGEGEKLFF
V gene: TRBV12-3/TRBV12-4
D gene: NA
clone size: NA
J gene: TRBJ1-4

CDR3 DNA: TGCGCCAGCATGCTAATTAGCGGGAGTCCCACAGATACGCAGTATTTT
CDR3 protein: CASMLISGSPTDTQYF
V gene: TRBV5-1
D gene: TRBD2
clone size: NA
J gene: TRBJ2-3

CDR3 DNA: TGCGCCAGCAGCCAAGATCAGGGAAGTTCTGGAAACACCATATATTTT
CDR3 protein: CASSQDQGSSGNTIYF
V gene: TRBV4-1
D gene: NA
clone size: NA
J gene: TRBJ1-3

CDR3 DNA: TGCGCCAGCAGCTCGAAGGACAGGGATTCTCGCTACGAGCAGTACTTC
CDR3 protein: CASSSKDRDSRYEQYF
V gene: TRBV5-1
D gene: TRBD1
clone size: NA
J gene: TRBJ2-7

CDR3 DNA: TGTGCTAGTCTTCCCGGCCCGGGGGTCTATGACACTGAAGCTTTCTTT
CDR3 protein: CASLPGPGVYDTEAFF
V gene: TRBV12-5
D gene: NA
clone size: NA
J gene: TRBJ1-1

CDR3 DNA: TGCAGCGTGGTCGACAGGGTTCGTGAGACCCAGTACTTC
CDR3 protein: CSVVDRVRETQYF
V gene: TRBV29-1
D gene: TRBD1
clone size: NA
J gene: TRBJ2-5

CDR3 DNA: TGTGCCACAGCCACGGGGGGTAATTTGTTAGCTTTCTTT
CDR3 protein: CATATGGNLLAFF
V gene: TRBV6-5
D gene: NA
clone size: NA
J gene: TRBJ1-1

CDR3 DNA: TGTGCCAGCAGTACCGGGACTAGGACCTCCTACGAGCAGTACTTC
CDR3 protein: CASSTGTRTSYEQYF
V gene: TRBV27
D gene: TRBD2
clone size: NA
J gene: TRBJ2-7

CDR3 DNA: TGTGCCATCACCGTCGACAGGGCTGGAAACACCATATATTTT
CDR3 protein: CAITVDRAGNTIYF
V gene: TRBV10-3
D gene: TRBD1
clone size: NA
J gene: TRBJ1-3

CDR3 DNA: TGTGCCAGCAGCTTCGGCGGAAGTAGAGAGACCCAGTACTTC
CDR3 protein: CASSFGGSRETQYF
V gene: TRBV5-6
D gene: NA
clone size: NA
J gene: TRBJ2-5

CDR3 DNA: TGTGCCAGTAGCCGAGGGCTGCTCACTGAAGCTTTCTTT
CDR3 protein: CASSRGLLTEAFF
V gene: TRBV19
D gene: NA
clone size: NA
J gene: TRBJ1-1

CDR3 DNA: TGTGCCAGCAGTTCCTTAACTCCACTAGGACAGATCTATGGCTACACCTTC
CDR3 protein: CASSSLTPLGQIYGYTF
V gene: TRBV6-2/TRBV6-3
D gene: NA
clone size: NA
J gene: TRBJ1-2

CDR3 DNA: TGTGCCACCAGCAGTAGGACAGCCTTTGAGACCCAGTACTTC
CDR3 protein: CATSSRTAFETQYF
V gene: TRBV15
D gene: NA
clone size: NA
J gene: TRBJ2-5

CDR3 DNA: TGTGCCAGCAGCGTAGCAGGGCTCGAAAACACCATATATTTT
CDR3 protein: CASSVAGLENTIYF
V gene: TRBV9
D gene: NA
clone size: NA
J gene: TRBJ1-3

CDR3 DNA: TGCGCCAGCAGCTTCTCCGGGACAGGGGATCAGCCCCAGCATTTT
CDR3 protein: CASSFSGTGDQPQHF
V gene: TRBV5-1
D gene: TRBD1
clone size: NA
J gene: TRBJ1-5

CDR3 DNA: TGTGCCAGCAGCTTGGCAGGGGCAATACAATACAATGAGCAGTTCTTC
CDR3 protein: CASSLAGAIQYNEQFF
V gene: TRBV7-3
D gene: NA
clone size: NA
J gene: TRBJ2-1

CDR3 DNA: TGTGCCAGTACCCTACTAGCGGGAGGGCGTGGAGATACGCAGTATTTT
CDR3 protein: CASTLLAGGRGDTQYF
V gene: TRBV19
D gene: TRBD2
clone size: NA
J gene: TRBJ2-3

CDR3 DNA: TGTGCCAGCAGCGTTACGACAGGGGGCCCTATATCCTATGGCTACACCTTC
CDR3 protein: CASSVTTGGPISYGYTF
V gene: TRBV9
D gene: TRBD1
clone size: NA
J gene: TRBJ1-2